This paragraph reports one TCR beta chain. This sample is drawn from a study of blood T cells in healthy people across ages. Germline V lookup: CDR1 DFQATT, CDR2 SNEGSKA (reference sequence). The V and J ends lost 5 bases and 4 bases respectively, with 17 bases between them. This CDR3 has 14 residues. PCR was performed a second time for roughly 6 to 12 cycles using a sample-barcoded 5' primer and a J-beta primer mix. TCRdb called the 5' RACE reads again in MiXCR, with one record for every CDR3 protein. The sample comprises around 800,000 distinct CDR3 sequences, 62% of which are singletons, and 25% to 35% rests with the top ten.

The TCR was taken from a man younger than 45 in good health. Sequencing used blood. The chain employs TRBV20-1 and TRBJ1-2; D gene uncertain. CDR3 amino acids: CSASYPGRIYGYTF. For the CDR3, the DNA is TGCAGTGCTTCATACCCAGGACGGATCTATGGCTACACCTTC.